The T cell receptor beta chain under discussion was sequenced for a study of blood T cell repertoires in COVID-19. Study at large: Sites across the United States, Italy and Spain contributed samples from acute and convalescent COVID-19. From T cells, B-cell-depleted T cells, or PBMCs came the material, which was cDNA or gDNA.

Original processing methods: Researchers report that nucleated cell counts were estimated from reference gene primer amplification. Here immunoSEQ multiplex PCR was the method, and the copy in TCRdb shows in-frame clones only, minus some. V and J calls and clone size follow that table, whereas D and trimming were derived from the DNA. There are approximately 230,000 clones in the sample; approximately 88% occur only once, and approximately 6% lies in the top ten. Patients from Seattle were sampled longitudinally, starting during active infection. Germline assignment: CDR1 MDHEN and CDR2 SYDVKM. Trimming took off 1 base at V and 4 bases at J, with 19 bases between the two ends. The CDR3 spans 17 residues.

This clonotype was obtained from a woman aged 30 to 39 with COVID-19, enrolled during active disease. The V gene is TRBV28, the J gene TRBJ1-2, with D tentatively TRBD1 (6 bases). The source material was peripheral blood. CDR3 in amino acids: CASSLSATGTSFYGYTF. The CDR3 region has the DNA TGTGCCAGCAGTTTATCGGCTACCGGGACAAGCTTCTATGGCTACACCTTC.